This passage covers 5 T cell receptor beta chains from one sample sequenced in a study of blood T cell repertoires in COVID-19 (dated by TCRdb to the early 2020s). The library was made by the immunoSEQ multiplex PCR assay. Not all clones reach the TCRdb copy of this immuneACCESS table, which keeps in-frame sequences only. Checked studies attribute under half of the gap to unresolved V genes and leave the rest unexplained. Counted in this sample were 150,000 to 200,000 clones; over 80% of them appeared once. The ten largest clones represent 10% to 15% of the sample. The sample consisted of PBMCs or T cells enriched from blood (not recorded which). The receptors stem from a woman aged 60-75 years who had recovered from COVID-19.

This chain uses TRBV28 with TRBJ1-5; TRBD1 matches at 9 bases. CDR1 is MDHEN, CDR2 SYDVKM, per germline. Germline trimming cut 7 bases from V and 7 bases from J; bases unmatched to any gene: 11. The CDR3 loop spans 15 amino acids. The CDR3 region is CASTPWGQGTQPQHF. DNA for the CDR3: TGTGCCAGCACCCCTTGGGGACAGGGAACGCAGCCCCAGCATTTT.

The chain uses TRBV5-1 and TRBJ1-5, with D possibly matching TRBD1 (5 bases). V was cut by 4 bases and J by 5 bases, with 13 bases left in between. CDR3 length: 14 residues. Germline V gene sequence: CDR1 SGHRS, CDR2 YFSETQ. This chain's CDR3 is CASSVGTQDQPQHF. In DNA form, the CDR3 reads TGCGCCAGCAGCGTCGGGACTCAGGATCAGCCCCAGCATTTT. The full variable domain, with the rest looked up from reference TRBV5-1 and TRBJ1-5, is KAGVTQTPRYLIKTRGQQVTLSCSPISGHRSVSWYQQTPGQGLQFLFEYFSETQRNKGNFPGRFSGRQFSNSRSEMNVSTLELGDSALYLCASSVGTQDQPQHFGDGTRLSIL.

J is TRBJ1-6 and V is TRBV20-1; possibly TRBD1 for D (5 bases). Trimming pared 3 bases from V and 10 bases from J, leaving 13 bases between. This CDR3 region has 13 residues. In germline, CDR1 is DFQATT, CDR2 SNEGSKA (reference sequence). CDR3 DNA sequence: TGCAGTGCTAGTCCCCTGGCAGGGTCACCCCTCCACTTT. Its translation is CSASPLAGSPLHF.

The chain uses TRBV24-1 and TRBJ2-1; a weak D match, TRBD2 (7 bases). Trimming stripped 2 bases from V and 0 bases from J, with 10 bases between. The CDR3 has 16 amino acids. The germline gives CDR1 KGHDR, CDR2 SFDVKD. The CDR3 DNA sequence: TGTGCCACCAGTGATTCAAGGGGGGGCTCCTACAATGAGCAGTTCTTC. Amino acid sequence: CATSDSRGGSYNEQFF.

The rearrangement uses TRBV7-6 and TRBJ1-3, with no clear D. The CDR3 has 16 amino acids. CDR1 is SGHVS, CDR2 FNYEAQ, per germline. Trimming stripped 1 base from V and 0 bases from J, with 10 bases between. The CDR3 loop reads CASSLDRVNSGNTIYF. CDR3 nucleotide sequence: TGTGCCAGCAGCTTAGACCGGGTCAACTCTGGAAACACCATATATTTT.